This T cell receptor beta chain was profiled in a study of type 1 regulatory T cells. Study-wide background: T-allo10 is a Tr1-enriched, alloantigen-specific CD4 T cell product made in vitro.

MiXCR, applied by TCRdb to the reads, yields one record per CDR3 protein. In the table there are roughly 68,000 distinct CDR3 sequences, about 69% of which are singletons. Graft donor-derived T-allo10 cells were described as host-alloantigen-specific, anergic, and alloantigen-specifically suppressive. The CDR3 consists of 14 residues. Per the germline V gene, CDR1 is DFQATT and CDR2 is SNEGSKA (reference sequence). V lost 3 bases and J lost 6, with 18 bases in between. As to this clonotype: Its target is unknown.

V is TRBV20-1 and J is TRBJ2-7; a weak D match, TRBD2 (5 bases). The sample consisted of cultured T cells, either the whole culture or a sorted T cell fraction (not recorded which). The sample's subset: Tr1-enriched cell product generated in vitro against host alloantigens. The sequence came from a human donor in good health. The CDR3 region is CSARMIGGGGEQYF. DNA of the CDR3: TGCAGTGCTAGGATGATAGGAGGTGGAGGCGAGCAGTACTTC.